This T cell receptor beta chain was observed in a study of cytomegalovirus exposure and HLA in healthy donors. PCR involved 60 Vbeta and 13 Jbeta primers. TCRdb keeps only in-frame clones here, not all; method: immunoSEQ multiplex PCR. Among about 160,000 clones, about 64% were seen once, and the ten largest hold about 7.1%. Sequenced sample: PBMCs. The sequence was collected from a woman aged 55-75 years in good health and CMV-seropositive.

In DNA form, the CDR3 reads TGCAGCGTTGAAGGGGGAGCCAGCCGCTACAATGAGCAGTTCTTC. Protein product: CSVEGGASRYNEQFF. V and J are TRBV29-1 and TRBJ2-1; tentative D call: TRBD2 (5 bases). CDR3 length: 15 amino acids. Germline lookup yields CDR1 SQVTM and CDR2 ANQGSEA. V lost 1 base to trimming and J lost 3 bases, with 13 bases between them.